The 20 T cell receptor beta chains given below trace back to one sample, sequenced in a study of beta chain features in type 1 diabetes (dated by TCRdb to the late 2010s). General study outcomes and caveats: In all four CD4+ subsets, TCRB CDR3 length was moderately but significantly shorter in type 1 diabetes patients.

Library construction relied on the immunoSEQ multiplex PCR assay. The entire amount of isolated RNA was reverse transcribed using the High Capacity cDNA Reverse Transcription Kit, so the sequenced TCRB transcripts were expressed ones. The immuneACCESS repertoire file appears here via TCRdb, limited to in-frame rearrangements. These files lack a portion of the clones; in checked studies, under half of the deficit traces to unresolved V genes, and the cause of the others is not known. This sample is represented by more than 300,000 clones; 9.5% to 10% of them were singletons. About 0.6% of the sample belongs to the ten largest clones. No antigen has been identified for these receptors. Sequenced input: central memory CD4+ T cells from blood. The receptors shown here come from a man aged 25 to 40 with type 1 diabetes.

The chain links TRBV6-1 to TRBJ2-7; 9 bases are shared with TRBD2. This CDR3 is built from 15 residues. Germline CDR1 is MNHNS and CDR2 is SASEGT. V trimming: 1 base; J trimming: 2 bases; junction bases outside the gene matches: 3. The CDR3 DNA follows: TGTGCCAGCAGTGAAGGACTAGCGGCGACCTACGAGCAGTACTTC. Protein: CASSEGLAATYEQYF.

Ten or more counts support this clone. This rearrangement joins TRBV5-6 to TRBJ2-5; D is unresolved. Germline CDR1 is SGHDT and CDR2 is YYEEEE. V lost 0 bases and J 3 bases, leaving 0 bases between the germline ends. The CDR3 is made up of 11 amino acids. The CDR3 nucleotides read TGTGCCAGCAGCTTGGAAGAGACCCAGTACTTC. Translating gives CASSLEETQYF.

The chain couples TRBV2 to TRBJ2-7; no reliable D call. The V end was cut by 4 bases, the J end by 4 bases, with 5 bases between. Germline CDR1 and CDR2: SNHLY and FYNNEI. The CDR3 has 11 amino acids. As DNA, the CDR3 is TGTGCCAGCAGTGCGCAATACGAGCAGTACTTC. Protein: CASSAQYEQYF.

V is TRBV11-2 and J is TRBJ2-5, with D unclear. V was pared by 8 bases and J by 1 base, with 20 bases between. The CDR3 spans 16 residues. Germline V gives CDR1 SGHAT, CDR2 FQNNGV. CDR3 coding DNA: TGTGCCAGCTCAAGTTCTTCGTCATGGTTCCAAGAGACCCAGTACTTC. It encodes CASSSSSSWFQETQYF. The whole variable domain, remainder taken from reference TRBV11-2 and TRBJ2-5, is EAGVAQSPRYKIIEKRQSVAFWCNPISGHATLYWYQQILGQGPKLLIQFQNNGVVDDSQLPKDRFSAERLKGVDSTLKIQPAKLEDSAVYLCASSSSSSWFQETQYFGPGTRLLVL.

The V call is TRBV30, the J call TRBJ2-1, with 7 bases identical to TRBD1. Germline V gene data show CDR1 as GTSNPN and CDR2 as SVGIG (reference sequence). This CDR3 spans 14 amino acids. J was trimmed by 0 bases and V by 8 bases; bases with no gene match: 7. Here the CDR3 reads CAGRGPSSYNEQFF. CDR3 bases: TGTGCCGGTAGGGGGCCCAGCTCCTACAATGAGCAGTTCTTC. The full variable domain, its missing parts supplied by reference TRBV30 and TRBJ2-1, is SQTIHQWPATLVQPVGSPLSLECTVEGTSNPNLYWYRQAAGRGLQLLFYSVGIGQISSEVPQNLSASRPQDRQFILSSKKLLLSDSGFYLCAGRGPSSYNEQFFGPGTRLTVL.

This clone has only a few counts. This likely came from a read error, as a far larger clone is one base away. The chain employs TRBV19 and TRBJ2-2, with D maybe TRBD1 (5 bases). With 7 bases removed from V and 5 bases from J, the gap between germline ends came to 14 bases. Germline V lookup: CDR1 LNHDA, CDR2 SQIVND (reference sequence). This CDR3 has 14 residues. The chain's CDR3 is CASTLDSGTGELFF. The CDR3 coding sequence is TGTGCCAGTACCCTCGACTCAGGGACCGGGGAGCTGTTTTTT.

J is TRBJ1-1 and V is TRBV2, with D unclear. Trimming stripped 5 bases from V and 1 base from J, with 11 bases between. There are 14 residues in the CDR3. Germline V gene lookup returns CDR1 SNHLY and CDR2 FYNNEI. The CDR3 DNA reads TGTGCCAGCAGTCAACCCGACGGGAACACTGAAGCTTTCTTT. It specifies CASSQPDGNTEAFF.

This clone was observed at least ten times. Here the CDR3 DNA reads TGTGCCAGCAGCAATATGTCTGGGGCCAACGTCCTGACTTTC. Translation: CASSNMSGANVLTF. The rearrangement links TRBV21-1 to TRBJ2-6; the table calls TRBD2, which could not be checked here. TRBV21-1 is shown as a pseudogene. The CDR3 runs 14 residues.

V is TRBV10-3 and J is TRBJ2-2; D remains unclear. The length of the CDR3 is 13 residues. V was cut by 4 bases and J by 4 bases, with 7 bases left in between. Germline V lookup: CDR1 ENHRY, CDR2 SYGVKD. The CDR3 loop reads CAISADSTGELFF. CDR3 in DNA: TGTGCCATCAGTGCTGACTCCACCGGGGAGCTGTTTTTT.

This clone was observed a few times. This CDR3 reads CASSPSDYGYTF. The DNA of the CDR3 is TGTGCCAGCTCACCGTCGGACTATGGCTACACCTTC. This chain connects TRBV18 to TRBJ1-2; D is ambiguous. The ends were cut back, 3 bases at V and 3 bases at J, with 5 bases in the middle. The CDR3 length is 12 residues. CDR1 and CDR2 (germline): KGHSH, LQKENI. The entire variable domain, with the rest obtained from reference TRBV18 and TRBJ1-2, is as follows: NAGVMQNPRHLVRRRGQEARLRCSPMKGHSHVYWYRQLPEEGLKFMVYLQKENIIDESGMPKERFSAEFPKEGPSILRIQQVVRGDSAAYFCASSPSDYGYTFGSGTRLTVV.

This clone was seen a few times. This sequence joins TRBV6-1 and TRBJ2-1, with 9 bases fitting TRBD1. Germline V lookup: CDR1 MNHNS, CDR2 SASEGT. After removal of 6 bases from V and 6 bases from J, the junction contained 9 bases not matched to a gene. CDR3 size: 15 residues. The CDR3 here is CASSPLMDRGNEQFF. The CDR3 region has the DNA TGTGCCAGCAGCCCTCTTATGGACAGGGGCAATGAGCAGTTCTTC.

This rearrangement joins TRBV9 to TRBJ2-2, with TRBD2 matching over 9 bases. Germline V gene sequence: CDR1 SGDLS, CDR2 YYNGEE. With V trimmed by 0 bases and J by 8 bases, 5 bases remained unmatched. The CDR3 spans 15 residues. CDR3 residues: CASSVASGISGELFF. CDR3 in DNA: TGTGCCAGCAGCGTAGCTAGCGGGATATCGGGGGAGCTGTTTTTT. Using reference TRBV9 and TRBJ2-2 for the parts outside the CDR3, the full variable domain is DSGVTQTPKHLITATGQRVTLRCSPRSGDLSVYWYQQSLDQGLQFLIQYYNGEERAKGNILERFSAQQFPDLHSELNLSSLELGDSALYFCASSVASGISGELFFGEGSRLTVL.

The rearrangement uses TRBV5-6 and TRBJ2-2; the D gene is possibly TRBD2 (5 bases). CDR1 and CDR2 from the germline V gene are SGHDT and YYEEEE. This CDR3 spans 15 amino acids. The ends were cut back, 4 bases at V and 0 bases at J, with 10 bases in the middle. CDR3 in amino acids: CASSGRVANTGELFF. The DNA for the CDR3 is TGTGCCAGCAGCGGGCGGGTCGCGAACACCGGGGAGCTGTTTTTT.

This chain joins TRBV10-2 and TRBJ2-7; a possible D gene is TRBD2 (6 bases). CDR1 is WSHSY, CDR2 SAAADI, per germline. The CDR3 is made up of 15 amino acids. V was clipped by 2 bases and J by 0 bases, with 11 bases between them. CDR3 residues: CASSEVTGSSYEQYF. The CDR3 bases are TGCGCCAGCAGTGAGGTCACCGGGAGCTCCTACGAGCAGTACTTC.

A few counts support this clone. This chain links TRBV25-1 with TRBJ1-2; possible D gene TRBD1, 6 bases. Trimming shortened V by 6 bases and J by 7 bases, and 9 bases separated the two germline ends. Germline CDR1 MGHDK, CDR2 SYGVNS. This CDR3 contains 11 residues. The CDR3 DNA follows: TGTGCCAGCAGACAGGGCCCTGGCTACACCTTC. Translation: CASRQGPGYTF.

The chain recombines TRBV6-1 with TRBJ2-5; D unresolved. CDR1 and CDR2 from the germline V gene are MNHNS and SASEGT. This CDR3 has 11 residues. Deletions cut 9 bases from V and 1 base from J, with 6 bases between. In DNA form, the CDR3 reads TGTGCCAGTAAGACCCAAGAGACCCAGTACTTC. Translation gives CASKTQETQYF.

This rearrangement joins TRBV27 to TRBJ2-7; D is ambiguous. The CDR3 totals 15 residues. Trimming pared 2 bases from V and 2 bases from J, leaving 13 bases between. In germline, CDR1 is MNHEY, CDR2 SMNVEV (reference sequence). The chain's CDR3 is CASSLPHPLAYEQYF. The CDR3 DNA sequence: TGTGCCAGCAGTTTACCCCACCCCCTCGCCTACGAGCAGTACTTC.

The CDR3: CASSQEGTGGEKLFF. The CDR3 coding sequence is TGCGCCAGCAGCCAAGAGGGGACAGGAGGGGAAAAACTGTTTTTT. The V and J genes are TRBV4-3 and TRBJ1-4; 8 bases are a match to TRBD1. Germline V gene data show CDR1 as LGHNA and CDR2 as YSLEER. The junction had 5 bases not matched to a gene; V was cut back by 0 bases and J by 8 bases. This CDR3 is built from 15 residues.

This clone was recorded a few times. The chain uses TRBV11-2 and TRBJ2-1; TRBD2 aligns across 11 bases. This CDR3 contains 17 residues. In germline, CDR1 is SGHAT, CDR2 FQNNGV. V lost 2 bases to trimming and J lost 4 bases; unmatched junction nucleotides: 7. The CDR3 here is CASSLRTSGSQYNEQFF. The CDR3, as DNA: TGTGCCAGCAGCTTACGTACTAGCGGGAGTCAGTACAATGAGCAGTTCTTC.

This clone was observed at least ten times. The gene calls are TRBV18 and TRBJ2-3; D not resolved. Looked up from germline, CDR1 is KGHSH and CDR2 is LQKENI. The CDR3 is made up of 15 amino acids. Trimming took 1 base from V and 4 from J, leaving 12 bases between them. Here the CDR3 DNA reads TGTGCCAGCTCACCACTGACCTCGTTTTCAGATACGCAGTATTTT. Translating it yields CASSPLTSFSDTQYF.